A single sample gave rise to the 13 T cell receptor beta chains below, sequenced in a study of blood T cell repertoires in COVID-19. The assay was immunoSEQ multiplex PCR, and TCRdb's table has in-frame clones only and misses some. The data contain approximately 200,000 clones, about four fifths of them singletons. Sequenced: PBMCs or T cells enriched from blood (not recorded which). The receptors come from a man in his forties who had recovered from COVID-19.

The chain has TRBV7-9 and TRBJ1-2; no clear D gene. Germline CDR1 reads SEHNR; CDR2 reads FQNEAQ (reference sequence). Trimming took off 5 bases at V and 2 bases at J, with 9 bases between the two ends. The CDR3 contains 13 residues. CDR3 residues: CASSETTNYGYTF. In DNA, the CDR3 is TGTGCCAGCAGCGAGACGACAAACTATGGCTACACCTTC.

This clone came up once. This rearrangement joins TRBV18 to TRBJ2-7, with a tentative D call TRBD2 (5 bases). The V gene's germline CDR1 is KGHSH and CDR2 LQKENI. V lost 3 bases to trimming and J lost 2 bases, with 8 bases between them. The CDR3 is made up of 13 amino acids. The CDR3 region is CASSPSGTYEQYV. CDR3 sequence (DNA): TGTGCCAGCTCACCGTCCGGGACCTACGAGCAGTACGTC.

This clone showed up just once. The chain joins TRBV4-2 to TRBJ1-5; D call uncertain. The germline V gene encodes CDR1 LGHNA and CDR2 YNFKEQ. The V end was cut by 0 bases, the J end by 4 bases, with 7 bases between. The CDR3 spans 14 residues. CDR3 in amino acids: CASSQEFLNQPQHF. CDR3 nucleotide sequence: TGTGCCAGCAGCCAAGAATTCCTGAATCAGCCCCAGCATTTT.

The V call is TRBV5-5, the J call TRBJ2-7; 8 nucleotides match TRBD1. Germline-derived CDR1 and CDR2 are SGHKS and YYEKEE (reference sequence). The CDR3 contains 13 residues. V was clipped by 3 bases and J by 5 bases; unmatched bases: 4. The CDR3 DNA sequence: TGTGCCAGCAGCTGGACAGGGTTAAACGAGCAGTACTTC. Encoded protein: CASSWTGLNEQYF.

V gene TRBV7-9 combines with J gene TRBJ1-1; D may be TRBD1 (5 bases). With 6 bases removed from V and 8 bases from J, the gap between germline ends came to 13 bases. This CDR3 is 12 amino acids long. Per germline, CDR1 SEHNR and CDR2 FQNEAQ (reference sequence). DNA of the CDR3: TGTGCCAGCAGTCAAGTTCAGGGAGAAGCTTTCTTT. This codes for CASSQVQGEAFF.

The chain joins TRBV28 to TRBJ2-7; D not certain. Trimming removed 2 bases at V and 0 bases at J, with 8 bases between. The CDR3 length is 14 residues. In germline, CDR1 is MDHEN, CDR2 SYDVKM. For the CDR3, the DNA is TGTGCCAGCAGTTTAGAGGCAAGCTCCTACGAGCAGTACTTC. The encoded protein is CASSLEASSYEQYF.

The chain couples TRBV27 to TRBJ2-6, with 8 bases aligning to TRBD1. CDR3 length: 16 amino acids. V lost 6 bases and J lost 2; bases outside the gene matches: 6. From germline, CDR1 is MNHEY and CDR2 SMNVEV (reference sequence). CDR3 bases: TGTGCCAGCAGCCATCAGGGGGCCACTGGGGCCAACGTCCTGACTTTC. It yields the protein CASSHQGATGANVLTF.

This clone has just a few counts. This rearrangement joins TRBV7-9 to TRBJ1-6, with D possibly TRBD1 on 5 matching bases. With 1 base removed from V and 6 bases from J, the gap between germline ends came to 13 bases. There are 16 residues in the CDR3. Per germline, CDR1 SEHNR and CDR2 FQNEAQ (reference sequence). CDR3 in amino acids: CASSLGGTDSNSPLHF. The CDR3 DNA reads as TGTGCCAGCAGCTTAGGCGGGACGGACTCTAATTCACCCCTCCACTTT.

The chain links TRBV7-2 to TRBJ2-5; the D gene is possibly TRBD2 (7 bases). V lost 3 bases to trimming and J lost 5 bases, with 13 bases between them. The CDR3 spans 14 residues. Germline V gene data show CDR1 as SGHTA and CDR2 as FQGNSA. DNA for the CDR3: TGTGCCAGCAGCTTTCGGGGGGCGTCTGAGACCCAGTACTTC. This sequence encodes CASSFRGASETQYF.

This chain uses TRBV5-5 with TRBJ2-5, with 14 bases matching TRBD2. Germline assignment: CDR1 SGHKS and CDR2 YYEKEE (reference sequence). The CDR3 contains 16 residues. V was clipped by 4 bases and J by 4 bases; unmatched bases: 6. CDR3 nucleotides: TGTGCCAGCAGCCCCACGACTAGCGGGAGGGGAGAGACCCAGTACTTC. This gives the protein CASSPTTSGRGETQYF.

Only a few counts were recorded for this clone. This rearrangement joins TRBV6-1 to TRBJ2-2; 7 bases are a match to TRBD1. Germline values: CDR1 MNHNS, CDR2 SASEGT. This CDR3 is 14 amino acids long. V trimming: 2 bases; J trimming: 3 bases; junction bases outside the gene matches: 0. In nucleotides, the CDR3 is TGTGCCAGCAGTGAACAGGGGGACACCGGGGAGCTGTTTTTT. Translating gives CASSEQGDTGELFF.

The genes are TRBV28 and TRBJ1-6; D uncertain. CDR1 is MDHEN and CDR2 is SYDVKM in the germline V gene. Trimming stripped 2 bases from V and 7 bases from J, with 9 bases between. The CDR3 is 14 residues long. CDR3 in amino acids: CASSLRRLNSPLHF. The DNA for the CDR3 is TGTGCCAGCAGTTTACGCAGGCTCAATTCACCCCTCCACTTT.

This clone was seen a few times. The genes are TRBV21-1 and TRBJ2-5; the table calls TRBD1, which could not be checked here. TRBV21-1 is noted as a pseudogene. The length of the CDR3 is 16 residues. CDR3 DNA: TGTGCCAGCACCAACCTACCGGGACAGGGTTTCGAGACCCAGTACTTC. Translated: CASTNLPGQGFETQYF.